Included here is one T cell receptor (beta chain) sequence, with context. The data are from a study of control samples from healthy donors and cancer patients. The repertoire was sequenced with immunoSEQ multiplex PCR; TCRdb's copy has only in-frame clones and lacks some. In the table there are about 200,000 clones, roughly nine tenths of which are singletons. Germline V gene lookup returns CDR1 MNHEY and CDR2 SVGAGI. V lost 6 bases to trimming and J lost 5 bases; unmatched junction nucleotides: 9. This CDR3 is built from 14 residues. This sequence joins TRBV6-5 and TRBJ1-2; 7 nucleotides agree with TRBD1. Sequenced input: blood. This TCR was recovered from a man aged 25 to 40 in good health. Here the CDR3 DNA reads TGTGCCAGCAGCCGACGGGACAGACCATATGGCTACACCTTC. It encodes CASSRRDRPYGYTF.